A single sample is the source of the 16 T cell receptor beta chains below, sequenced in a study of T cell responses to AZD1222 COVID-19 vaccine. The method was immunoSEQ multiplex PCR; TCRdb's version includes in-frame clones alone and lacks a portion of them. Of 70,000 to 90,000 clones listed, roughly 87% were seen once; the top ten hold around 18%. The sequencing here drew on peripheral blood, taken 28 days after the second AZD1222 dose. The receptors were gathered from an adult who received the AZD1222 COVID-19 vaccine.

The J gene is TRBJ2-3, the V gene TRBV7-3; 8 nucleotides match TRBD2. Trimming cost V 3 bases and J 5 bases; bases outside gene matches: 4. The CDR3 has 14 residues. CDR1 SGHTA and CDR2 FQGTGA come from the germline V gene. The CDR3 bases are TGTGCCAGCAGCTTTCGGGGGGGCGTAGATACGCAGTATTTT. Amino acid sequence: CASSFRGGVDTQYF.

This chain uses TRBV28 with TRBJ1-4; D gene unclear. Trimming stripped 4 bases from V and 4 bases from J, with 13 bases between. From germline, CDR1 is MDHEN and CDR2 SYDVKM. The CDR3 consists of 15 residues. CDR3 loop: CASSSGQAFNEKLFF. The CDR3 DNA follows: TGTGCCAGCAGTTCCGGGCAGGCCTTTAATGAAAAACTGTTTTTT.

The chain couples TRBV7-6 to TRBJ2-5; TRBD2 matches at 7 bases. The CDR3 runs 15 residues. Germline trimming cut 5 bases from V and 3 bases from J; bases unmatched to any gene: 9. The germline gives CDR1 SGHVS, CDR2 FNYEAQ. CDR3 sequence reads: CASSKATSKKETQYF. CDR3 sequence (DNA): TGTGCCAGCAGCAAGGCGACTAGCAAAAAAGAGACCCAGTACTTC.

The chain combines TRBV9 with TRBJ1-5; 9 nucleotides match TRBD1. Germline assignment: CDR1 SGDLS and CDR2 YYNGEE. The CDR3 length is 16 residues. V was clipped by 4 bases and J by 3 bases; unmatched bases: 8. CDR3 DNA sequence: TGTGCCAGCAGCCCGGGACAGGGAAGGGACAATCAGCCCCAGCATTTT. It translates to CASSPGQGRDNQPQHF.

The chain employs TRBV28 and TRBJ1-5; unclear D gene. The CDR3 runs 17 residues. V lost 5 bases and J lost 0, with 17 bases in between. Germline CDR1 reads MDHEN; CDR2 reads SYDVKM. CDR3 bases: TGTGCCAGCAGTCCGAGATATGACCTTTATAGCAATCAGCCCCAGCATTTT. This encodes CASSPRYDLYSNQPQHF.

The chain links TRBV7-3 to TRBJ1-1; TRBD1 matches at 8 bases. CDR3 size: 15 residues. Per the germline V gene, CDR1 is SGHTA and CDR2 is FQGTGA. V lost 5 bases to trimming and J lost 3 bases; unmatched junction nucleotides: 8. The CDR3 nucleotides are TGTGCCAGCAGCCCCCAGACAGGGGCGGACACTGAAGCTTTCTTT. Translated: CASSPQTGADTEAFF.

The rearrangement uses TRBV12-5 and TRBJ1-5, with D unclear. From germline, CDR1 is LGHNT and CDR2 FRNRAP. Trimming pared 0 bases from V and 1 base from J, leaving 16 bases between. The length of the CDR3 is 18 residues. The CDR3 region is CASGLVKRGLQSNQPQHF. CDR3 bases: TGTGCTAGTGGTTTGGTAAAGCGCGGGTTGCAAAGCAATCAGCCCCAGCATTTT.

This chain links TRBV20-1 with TRBJ1-4, with TRBD1 as a possible D gene (6 bases). Per germline, CDR1 DFQATT and CDR2 SNEGSKA (reference sequence). Trimming removed 5 bases from V and 8 bases from J, with 9 bases in between. The CDR3 has 11 residues. CDR3 sequence (DNA): TGCAGTGCTGGACAGAAGGAAAAACTGTTTTTT. It yields the protein CSAGQKEKLFF.

This clone was counted a few times. This chain connects TRBV28 to TRBJ2-5, with D tentatively TRBD1 (6 bases). This CDR3 region has 15 residues. The V and J ends lost 5 bases and 0 bases respectively, with 13 bases between them. Germline lookup yields CDR1 MDHEN and CDR2 SYDVKM. The CDR3 sequence: CASSPNRANQETQYF. The CDR3 DNA reads as TGTGCCAGCAGTCCGAACAGGGCCAACCAAGAGACCCAGTACTTC.

In this sample, this clone turned up a few times. The chain uses TRBV29-1 and TRBJ1-1; TRBD1 might be the D (6 bases). Trimming shortened V by 7 bases and J by 2 bases, and 11 bases separated the two germline ends. The CDR3 sequence is 12 residues long. In germline, CDR1 is SQVTM, CDR2 ANQGSEA. The DNA for the CDR3 is TGCAGCGCTTACAGGGTAAACACTGAAGCTTTCTTT. Translating gives CSAYRVNTEAFF.

The chain joins TRBV11-2 to TRBJ1-5; unclear D gene. Germline V gene sequence: CDR1 SGHAT, CDR2 FQNNGV. CDR3 size: 13 residues. V was trimmed by 5 bases and J by 0 bases, leaving 5 bases between them. The CDR3 DNA reads as TGTGCCAGCAGCCAACATAGCAATCAGCCCCAGCATTTT. It translates to CASSQHSNQPQHF.

The rearrangement uses TRBV11-3 and TRBJ2-3; weak D call: TRBD2 (5 bases). This CDR3 is built from 13 residues. Germline loops: CDR1 SGHNT, CDR2 YENEEA. Trimming shortened V by 5 bases and J by 5 bases, and 11 bases separated the two germline ends. This CDR3 is CASSPPGKDTQYF. The DNA for the CDR3 is TGTGCCAGCAGCCCTCCGGGGAAAGATACGCAGTATTTT.

In its sample, this clone was seen once. The V gene is TRBV3-1 (or the pseudogene TRBV3-2), the J gene TRBJ2-7, with unresolved D. Germline V gene data show CDR1 as LGHDT and CDR2 as YNNKEL (reference sequence). This CDR3 region has 14 residues. Trimming cost V 0 bases and J 1 base, with 7 bases left between them. CDR3 protein: CASSQDALSYEQYF. The CDR3 nucleotides read TGTGCCAGCAGCCAAGATGCCCTTTCCTACGAGCAGTACTTC.

The chain combines TRBV5-4 with TRBJ2-3, with TRBD1 matching over 7 bases. The germline CDR1 and CDR2 sequences are SGHNT and YYREEE (reference sequence). The V segment lost 3 bases and the J segment 9 bases; nucleotides outside the gene matches: 1. This CDR3 is 11 amino acids long. The CDR3 sequence is CASSSQGTQYF. The CDR3 region has the DNA TGTGCCAGCAGCTCACAGGGGACGCAGTATTTT.

The DNA of the CDR3 is TGTGCCAGCAGTTCAGCGGGGGATCGGGAGCAGTACTTC. Translating it yields CASSSAGDREQYF. The chain uses TRBV6-5 and TRBJ2-7; 8 positions agree with TRBD2. This CDR3 is 13 amino acids long. Trimming cost V 4 bases and J 7 bases; bases outside gene matches: 6. CDR1 and CDR2 from the germline V gene are MNHEY and SVGAGI.

The chain recombines TRBV28 with TRBJ2-7; TRBD2 agrees at 11 bases. Germline V gene sequence: CDR1 MDHEN, CDR2 SYDVKM. Unmatched junction bases numbered 7, after V lost 5 bases and J lost 4 bases. CDR3 length equals 15 residues. CDR3 nucleotides: TGTGCCAGCAGTGTCTTAGCGGGGGGGCGGTACGAGCAGTACTTC. It encodes CASSVLAGGRYEQYF.